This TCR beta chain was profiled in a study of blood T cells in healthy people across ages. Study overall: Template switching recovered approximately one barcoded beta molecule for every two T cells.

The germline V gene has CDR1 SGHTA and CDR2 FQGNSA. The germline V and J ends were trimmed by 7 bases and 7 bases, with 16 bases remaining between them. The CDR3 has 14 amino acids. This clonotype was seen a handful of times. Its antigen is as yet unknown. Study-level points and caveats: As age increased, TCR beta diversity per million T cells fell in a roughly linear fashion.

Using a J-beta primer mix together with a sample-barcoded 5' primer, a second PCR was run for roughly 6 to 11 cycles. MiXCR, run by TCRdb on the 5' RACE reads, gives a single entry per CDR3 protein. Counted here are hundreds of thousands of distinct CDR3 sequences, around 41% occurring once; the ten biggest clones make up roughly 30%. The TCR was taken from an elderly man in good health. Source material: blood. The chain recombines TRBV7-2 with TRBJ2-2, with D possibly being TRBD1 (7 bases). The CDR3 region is CASTLPQGGGELFF. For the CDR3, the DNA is TGTGCCAGCACCCTACCTCAGGGGGGCGGGGAGCTGTTTTTT.